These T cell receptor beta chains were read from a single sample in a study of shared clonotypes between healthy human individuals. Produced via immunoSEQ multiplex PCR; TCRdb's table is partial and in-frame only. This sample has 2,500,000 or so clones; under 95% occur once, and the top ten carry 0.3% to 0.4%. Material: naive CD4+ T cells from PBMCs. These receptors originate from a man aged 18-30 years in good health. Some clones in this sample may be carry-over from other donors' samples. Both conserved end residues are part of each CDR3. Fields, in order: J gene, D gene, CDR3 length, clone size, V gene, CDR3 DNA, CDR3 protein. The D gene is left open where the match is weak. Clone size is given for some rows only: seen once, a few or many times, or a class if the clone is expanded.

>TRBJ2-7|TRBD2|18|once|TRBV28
TGTGCCAGCCGCAAGGGTCCCGGGACTAGCGGGAGGGCCTGGGAGCAGTACTTC
CASRKGPGTSGRAWEQYF
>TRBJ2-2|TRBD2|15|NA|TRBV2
TGTGCCAGCAGACCGACTAGCGCAGAAGCCGGGGAGCTGTTTTTT
CASRPTSAEAGELFF
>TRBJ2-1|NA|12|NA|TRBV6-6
TGTGCCAGCAGTTCGACAGGTTTTAAGCAGTTCTTC
CASSSTGFKQFF
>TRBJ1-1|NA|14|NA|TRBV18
TGTGCCAGCTCCCGCGACGGAGGGAAGGCTGAAGCTTTCTTT
CASSRDGGKAEAFF
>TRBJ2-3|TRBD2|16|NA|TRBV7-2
TGTGCCAGCAGCTTAGGGGCGGGAGGGCTTCCAGATACGCAGTATTTT
CASSLGAGGLPDTQYF
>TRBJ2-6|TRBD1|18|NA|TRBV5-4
TGTGCCAGCAGGACCAGGACAGGGAATGCGGCTGGGGCCAACGTCCTGACTTTC
CASRTRTGNAAGANVLTF
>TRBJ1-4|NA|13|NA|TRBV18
TGTGCCAGCTCACCACAAAGTCGTGATAATCTGTTTTTT
CASSPQSRDNLFF
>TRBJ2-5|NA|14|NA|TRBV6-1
TGTGCCAGCAGTTTTATTTCGGGGGATGAGACCCAGTACTTC
CASSFISGDETQYF
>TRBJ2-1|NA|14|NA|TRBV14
TGTGCCAGCAGCTTATCCTTAGCGATCGATGAGCAGTTCTTC
CASSLSLAIDEQFF
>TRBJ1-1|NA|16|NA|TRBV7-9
TGTGCCAGCAGCCCCATTGGGGGGGGTTATGGCACTGAAGCTTTCTTT
CASSPIGGGYGTEAFF
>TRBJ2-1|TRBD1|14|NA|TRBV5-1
TGCGCCTCCCGGGACAGGGACCCCTACAATGAGCAGTTCTTC
CASRDRDPYNEQFF
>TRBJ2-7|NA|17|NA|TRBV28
TGTGCCAGCAGTACCCAACAGGGTACGAGTTTTTCCTACGAGCAGTACTTC
CASSTQQGTSFSYEQYF
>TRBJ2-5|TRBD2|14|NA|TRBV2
TGTGCCAGCAGTGAATTAGCGGGAATTGAGACCCAGTACTTC
CASSELAGIETQYF
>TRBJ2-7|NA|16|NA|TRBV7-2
TGTGCCAGCAGCTTATCCACCGCAGCGAACCTACGAGAGGAGTACTTC
CASSLSTAANLREEYF
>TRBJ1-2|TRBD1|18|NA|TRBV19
TGTGCCAGTACCTTTAAGGGGGGACAGGACCCTCGTGGCTATGGCTACACCTTC
CASTFKGGQDPRGYGYTF
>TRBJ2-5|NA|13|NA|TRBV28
TGTGCCAGCAGGGGGGGCGGGCGCGAGACCCAGTACTTC
CASRGGGRETQYF
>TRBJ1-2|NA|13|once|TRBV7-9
TGTGCCAGCAGCTTAATTTCTAACTATGGCTACACCTTC
CASSLISNYGYTF
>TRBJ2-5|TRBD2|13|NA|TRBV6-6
TGTGCCAGCAGTTTACGGGGGGAAGAGACCCAGTACTTC
CASSLRGEETQYF
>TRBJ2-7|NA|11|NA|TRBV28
TGTGCCAGCAGCCACGCCTACGAGCAGTACTTC
CASSHAYEQYF
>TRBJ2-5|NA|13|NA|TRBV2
TGTGCCAGCAGTCAAGAAAGGCGAGAGACCCAGTACTTC
CASSQERRETQYF
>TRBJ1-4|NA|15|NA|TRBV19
TGTGCCAGTAAAGGGCGTGGACAGTTTAATGAAAAACTGTTTTTT
CASKGRGQFNEKLFF
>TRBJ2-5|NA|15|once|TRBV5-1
TGCGCCAGCAGCTTGGGTGATTGGGCGTTAGAGACCCAGTACTTC
CASSLGDWALETQYF
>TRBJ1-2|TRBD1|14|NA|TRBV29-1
TGCAGCGTTGCTGTCGGCAGGGGGCGTGGTGGCTACACCTTC
CSVAVGRGRGGYTF
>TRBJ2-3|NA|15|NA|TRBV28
TGTGCCAGCAGCCCCACCGGCATCCCAACGGATACGCAGTATTTT
CASSPTGIPTDTQYF
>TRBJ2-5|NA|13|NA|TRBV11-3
TGTGCCAGCAGCTTGGGCCAGCAAGAGACCCAGTACTTC
CASSLGQQETQYF
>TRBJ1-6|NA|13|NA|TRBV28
TGTGCCAGCAGCGGACAGATTGATTCACCCCTCCACTTT
CASSGQIDSPLHF
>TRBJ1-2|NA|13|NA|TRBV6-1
TGTGCCAGCAAGGAGGCGGCCTCTTACGGCTACACCTTC
CASKEAASYGYTF
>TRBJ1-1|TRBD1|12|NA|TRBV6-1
TGTGCCAGCAGGGGACAGGCCACTGAAGCTTTCTTT
CASRGQATEAFF
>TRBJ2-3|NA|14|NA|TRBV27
TGTGCCAGCGGAACAAGGTCGAACACAGATACGCAGTATTTT
CASGTRSNTDTQYF
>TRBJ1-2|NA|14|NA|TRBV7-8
TGTGCCAGCAGCTTAGCGGAGAGGTTGGATGGCTACACCTTC
CASSLAERLDGYTF
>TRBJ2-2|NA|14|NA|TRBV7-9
TGTGCCAGCAGCTTACAAGGGAACACCGGGGAGCTGTTTTTT
CASSLQGNTGELFF
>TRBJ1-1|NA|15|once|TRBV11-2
TGTGCCAGCAGCTTAGCCCCTGACAGAAACACTGAAGCTTTCTTT
CASSLAPDRNTEAFF
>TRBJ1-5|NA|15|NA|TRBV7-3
TGTGCCAGCAGCTTAGGGACATTAAGCAATCAGCCCCAGCATTTT
CASSLGTLSNQPQHF
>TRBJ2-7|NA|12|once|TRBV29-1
TGCAGCGTTCAGGGACAAGGGCGGGAGCAGTACTTC
CSVQGQGREQYF
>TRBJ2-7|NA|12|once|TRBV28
TGTGCCACCGACGGACAGACAGACGAGCAGTACTTC
CATDGQTDEQYF
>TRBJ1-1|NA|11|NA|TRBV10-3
TGTGCCACGCAGGGCAGGACTGAAGCTTTCTTT
CATQGRTEAFF
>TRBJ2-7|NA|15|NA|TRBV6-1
TGTGCCAGCACTCCGGGGGGGGCAGGGGGCGACGAGCAGTACTTC
CASTPGGAGGDEQYF
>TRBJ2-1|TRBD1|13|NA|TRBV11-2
TGTGCCAGCAATCCGACAGGGTACAATGAGCAGTTCTTC
CASNPTGYNEQFF
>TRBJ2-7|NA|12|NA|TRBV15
TGTGCCACCAGCGCGAGTGCCTCTGAGCAGTACTTC
CATSASASEQYF
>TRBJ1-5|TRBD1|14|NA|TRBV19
TGTGCCACCGGGACAGCCATTAGCAATCAGCCCCAGCATTTT
CATGTAISNQPQHF
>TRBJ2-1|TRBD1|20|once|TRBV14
TGTGCCAGCAGCCGGGACTGGTGGACAGGGTCGACGTTTTCCTACAATGAGCAGTTCTTC
CASSRDWWTGSTFSYNEQFF
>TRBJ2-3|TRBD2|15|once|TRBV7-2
TGTGCCAGCAGCTTAGCCGGACTAGGGTTAGATACGCAGTATTTT
CASSLAGLGLDTQYF
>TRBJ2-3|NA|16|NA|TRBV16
TGTGCCAGCAGCCGTGGAGGGGGTAGTTGGACAGATACGCAGTATTTT
CASSRGGGSWTDTQYF
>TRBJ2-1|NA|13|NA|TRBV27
TGTGCCGCCCAGTCCGGCCCCCACAATGAGCAGTTCTTC
CAAQSGPHNEQFF
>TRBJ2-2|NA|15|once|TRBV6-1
TGTGCCAGCAGTGGCTTCGGTCCGAACACCGGGGAGCTGTTTTTT
CASSGFGPNTGELFF
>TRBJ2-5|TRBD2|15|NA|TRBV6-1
TGTGCCAGCCTACCGTTTCTAGCGGTCCAAGAGACCCAGTACTTC
CASLPFLAVQETQYF
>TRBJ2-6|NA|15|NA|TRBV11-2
TGTGCCAGCAGCTTATCCGGGTCTGGGGCCAACGTCCTGACTTTC
CASSLSGSGANVLTF
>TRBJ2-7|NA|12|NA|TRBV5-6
TGTGCCAGCAGCTTAACTATGAGAGAGCAGTACTTC
CASSLTMREQYF
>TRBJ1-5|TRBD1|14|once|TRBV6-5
TGTGCCAGCAGTGCGGGACAGGGGAATCAGCCCCAGCATTTT
CASSAGQGNQPQHF
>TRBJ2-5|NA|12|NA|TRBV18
TGTGCCAGCTCACCCCAACAAGAGACCCAGTACTTC
CASSPQQETQYF
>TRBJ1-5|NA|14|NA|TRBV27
TGTGCCAGCAGCGCCGGAGATAGCAATCAGCCCCAGCATTTT
CASSAGDSNQPQHF
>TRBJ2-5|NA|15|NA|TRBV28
TGTGCCAGCAGAAAGCCTGGGGGGGGCAGGGAGACCCAGTACTTC
CASRKPGGGRETQYF